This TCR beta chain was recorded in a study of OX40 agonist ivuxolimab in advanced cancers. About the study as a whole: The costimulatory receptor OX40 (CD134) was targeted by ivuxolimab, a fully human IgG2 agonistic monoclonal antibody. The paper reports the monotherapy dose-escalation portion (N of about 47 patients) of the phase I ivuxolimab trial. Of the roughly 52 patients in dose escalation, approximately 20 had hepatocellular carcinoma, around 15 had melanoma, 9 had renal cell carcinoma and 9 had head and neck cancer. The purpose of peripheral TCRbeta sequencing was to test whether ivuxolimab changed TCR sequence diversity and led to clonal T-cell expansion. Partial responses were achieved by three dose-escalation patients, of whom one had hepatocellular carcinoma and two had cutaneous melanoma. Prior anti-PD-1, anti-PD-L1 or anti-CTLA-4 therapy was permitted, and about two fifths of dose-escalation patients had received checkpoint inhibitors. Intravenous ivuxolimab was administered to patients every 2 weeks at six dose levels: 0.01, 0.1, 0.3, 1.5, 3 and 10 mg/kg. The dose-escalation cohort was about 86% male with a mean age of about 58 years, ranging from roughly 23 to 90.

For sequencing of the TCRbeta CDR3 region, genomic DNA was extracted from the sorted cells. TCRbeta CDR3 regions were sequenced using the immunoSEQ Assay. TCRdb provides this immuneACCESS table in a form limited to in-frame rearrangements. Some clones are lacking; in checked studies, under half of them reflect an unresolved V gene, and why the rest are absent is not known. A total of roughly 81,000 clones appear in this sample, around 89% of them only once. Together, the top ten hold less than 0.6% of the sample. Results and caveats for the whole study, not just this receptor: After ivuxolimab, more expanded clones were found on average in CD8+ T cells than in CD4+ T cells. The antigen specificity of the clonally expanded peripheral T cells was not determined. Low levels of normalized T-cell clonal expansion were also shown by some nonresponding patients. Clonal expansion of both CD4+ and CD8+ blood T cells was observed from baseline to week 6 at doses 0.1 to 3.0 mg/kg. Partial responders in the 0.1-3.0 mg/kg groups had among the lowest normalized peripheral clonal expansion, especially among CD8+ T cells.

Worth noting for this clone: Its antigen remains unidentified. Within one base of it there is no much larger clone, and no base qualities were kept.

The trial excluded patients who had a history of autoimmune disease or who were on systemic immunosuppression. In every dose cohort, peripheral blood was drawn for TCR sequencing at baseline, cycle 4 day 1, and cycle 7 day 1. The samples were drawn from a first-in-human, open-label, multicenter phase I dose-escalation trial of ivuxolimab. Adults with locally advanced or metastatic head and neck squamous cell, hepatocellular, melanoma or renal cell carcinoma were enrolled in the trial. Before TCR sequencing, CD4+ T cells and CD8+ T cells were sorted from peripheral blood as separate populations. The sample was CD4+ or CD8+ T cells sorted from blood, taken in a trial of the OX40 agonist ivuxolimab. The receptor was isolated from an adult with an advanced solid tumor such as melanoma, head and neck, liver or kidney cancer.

The DNA sequence is given as TGTGCTAGTGGGAAACCGGGACAGGGAGGTTCAGATACGCAGTATTTT. It translates as CASGKPGQGGSDTQYF. The chain was built from TRBV12-5 and TRBJ2-3, and TRBD1 matches 9 of the central bases. As encoded in the germline V gene, CDR1 is LGHNT while CDR2 is FRNRAP. The CDR3 numbers 16 residues from cysteine through phenylalanine. Only CDR3 DNA is held: 48 bases, read in frame from base 1. Trimming accounts for 6 bases at V and 4 bases at J, while the number of junction bases matched to no gene is 11.